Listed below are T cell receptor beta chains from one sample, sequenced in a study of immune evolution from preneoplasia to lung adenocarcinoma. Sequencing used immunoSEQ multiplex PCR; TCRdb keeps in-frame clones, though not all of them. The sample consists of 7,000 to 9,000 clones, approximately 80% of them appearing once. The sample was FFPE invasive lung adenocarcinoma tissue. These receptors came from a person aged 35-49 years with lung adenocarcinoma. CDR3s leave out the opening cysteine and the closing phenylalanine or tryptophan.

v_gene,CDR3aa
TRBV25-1,ASGDRPPYNEQF
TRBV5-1,ASSSQNSGANVLT
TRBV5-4,ASSPGGTSGTFNEQF
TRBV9,ASSEGGEAF
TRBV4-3,ASSQDQGLTYEQY
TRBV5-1,ASSTGAGAPSNEQF